Listed below are T cell receptor beta chains from one sample, sequenced in a study of early T cells in non-severe SARS-CoV-2 infection. One entry per CDR3 protein results from TCRdb running MiXCR on the 5' RACE reads. This sample yields roughly 70,000 distinct CDR3 sequences, of which around 20% are seen a single time; 16% belongs to the top ten. Sample: whole blood, taken at baseline. These receptors came from an adult who was a healthcare worker with PCR-confirmed SARS-CoV-2 infection or an uninfected control (not recorded which). Each CDR3 is given with its conserved first and last residue. D genes are given only for firm matches. For some rows the clone size is stated as once, few or many, or as a class when expanded; others skip it.

cdr3_aa: CASSLAPAGTNEQFF; cdr3_nt: TGTGCCAGCAGCTTAGCGCCAGCGGGGACGAATGAGCAGTTCTTC; j_call: TRBJ2-1; d_call: TRBD2; v_call: TRBV7-9; clone_size: .
cdr3_aa: CASSQLLAGTDTQYF; cdr3_nt: TGTGCCAGCAGCCAGCTTCTAGCGGGGACAGATACGCAGTATTTT; j_call: TRBJ2-3; d_call: TRBD2; v_call: TRBV3-1; clone_size: .
cdr3_aa: CASSLGRVTTEAFF; cdr3_nt: TGTGCCAGCAGCTTAGGACGCGTAACCACTGAAGCTTTCTTT; j_call: TRBJ1-1; d_call: .; v_call: TRBV11-2; clone_size: .
cdr3_aa: CASSSDYEQYF; cdr3_nt: TGCGCCAGCAGCTCTGACTACGAGCAGTACTTC; j_call: TRBJ2-7; d_call: .; v_call: TRBV5-1; clone_size: many
cdr3_aa: CASSYRSRAGKLFF; cdr3_nt: TGTGCCAGCAGTTACAGAAGCAGGGCTGGAAAACTGTTTTTT; j_call: TRBJ1-4; d_call: .; v_call: TRBV12-3/TRBV12-4; clone_size: many
cdr3_aa: CAIRPETGVGGDSPLHF; cdr3_nt: TGTGCCATCAGACCCGAAACAGGGGTTGGGGGAGATTCACCCCTCCACTTT; j_call: TRBJ1-6; d_call: TRBD1; v_call: TRBV10-3; clone_size: .
cdr3_aa: CAWSAVADDGEQYF; cdr3_nt: TGTGCCTGGAGCGCCGTAGCGGATGACGGGGAGCAGTACTTC; j_call: TRBJ2-7; d_call: .; v_call: TRBV30; clone_size: .
cdr3_aa: CSARTSHTDTQYF; cdr3_nt: TGCAGTGCCCGGACTTCCCACACAGATACGCAGTATTTT; j_call: TRBJ2-3; d_call: .; v_call: TRBV20-1; clone_size: .
cdr3_aa: CASSLGPQTEQFF; cdr3_nt: TGTGCCAGCAGCTTAGGCCCGCAGACAGAGCAGTTCTTC; j_call: TRBJ2-1; d_call: .; v_call: TRBV7-2; clone_size: .
cdr3_aa: CSARGGTYGYTF; cdr3_nt: TGCAGTGCTAGAGGGGGGACATATGGCTACACCTTC; j_call: TRBJ1-2; d_call: .; v_call: TRBV20-1; clone_size: .
cdr3_aa: CSATRGNQPQHF; cdr3_nt: TGCAGTGCTACGAGGGGCAATCAGCCCCAGCATTTT; j_call: TRBJ1-5; d_call: .; v_call: TRBV20-1; clone_size: many
cdr3_aa: CASTPRGLLHYGYTF; cdr3_nt: TGTGCCAGCACCCCCCGGGGTCTTTTGCACTATGGCTACACCTTC; j_call: TRBJ1-2; d_call: .; v_call: TRBV7-2; clone_size: .
cdr3_aa: CSATRLGPGYGYTF; cdr3_nt: TGCAGTGCAACTCGACTGGGCCCGGGCTATGGCTACACCTTC; j_call: TRBJ1-2; d_call: .; v_call: TRBV20-1; clone_size: .
cdr3_aa: CAWSVDRARSQPQHF; cdr3_nt: TGTGCCTGGAGTGTCGACAGGGCGAGAAGTCAGCCCCAGCATTTT; j_call: TRBJ1-5; d_call: TRBD1; v_call: TRBV30; clone_size: .
cdr3_aa: CASRITGSGANVLTF; cdr3_nt: TGTGCCAGCAGGATCACAGGGTCTGGGGCCAACGTCCTGACTTTC; j_call: TRBJ2-6; d_call: .; v_call: TRBV14; clone_size: few
cdr3_aa: CASCRGNEKLFF; cdr3_nt: TGTGCCAGCTGCAGGGGGAATGAAAAACTGTTTTTT; j_call: TRBJ1-4; d_call: TRBD1; v_call: TRBV13; clone_size: .
cdr3_aa: CASSLTSGSLPSTDTQYF; cdr3_nt: TGTGCCAGCAGTTTGACTAGCGGGTCTCTCCCTAGCACAGATACGCAGTATTTT; j_call: TRBJ2-3; d_call: TRBD2; v_call: TRBV13; clone_size: .
cdr3_aa: CASSLDGSTYEQYF; cdr3_nt: TGCGCCAGCAGCTTGGACGGATCTACCTACGAGCAGTACTTC; j_call: TRBJ2-7; d_call: .; v_call: TRBV5-1; clone_size: .
cdr3_aa: CASSQERAASSYNEQFF; cdr3_nt: TGTGCCAGCAGCCAGGAACGGGCGGCCTCCTCCTACAATGAGCAGTTCTTC; j_call: TRBJ2-1; d_call: .; v_call: TRBV4-2; clone_size: many
cdr3_aa: CASSEFRTPYEQYF; cdr3_nt: TGTGCCAGCAGTGAATTCCGGACACCTTACGAGCAGTACTTC; j_call: TRBJ2-7; d_call: .; v_call: TRBV2; clone_size: .
cdr3_aa: CSVVTSGTGGSYEQYF; cdr3_nt: TGCAGCGTTGTCACGTCCGGGACAGGGGGTTCCTACGAGCAGTACTTC; j_call: TRBJ2-7; d_call: TRBD1; v_call: TRBV29-1; clone_size: .
cdr3_aa: CASSALQGYEQYF; cdr3_nt: TGTGCCAGCTCAGCGTTACAGGGCTACGAGCAGTACTTC; j_call: TRBJ2-7; d_call: .; v_call: TRBV18; clone_size: .
cdr3_aa: CSADSGTGNYGYTF; cdr3_nt: TGCAGTGCTGATTCCGGGACAGGGAACTATGGCTACACCTTC; j_call: TRBJ1-2; d_call: TRBD1; v_call: TRBV20-1; clone_size: few
cdr3_aa: CASSLRSGGKLFF; cdr3_nt: TGTGCCAGCAGCTTAAGGTCCGGGGGAAAACTGTTTTTT; j_call: TRBJ1-4; d_call: .; v_call: TRBV7-9; clone_size: .
cdr3_aa: CASSLSSTTKNIQYF; cdr3_nt: TGCGCCAGCAGCTTGAGCAGCACGACCAAAAACATTCAGTACTTC; j_call: TRBJ2-4; d_call: .; v_call: TRBV5-1; clone_size: .
cdr3_aa: CASSQEQGGGTEAFF; cdr3_nt: TGCGCCAGCAGCCAGGAACAGGGAGGTGGCACTGAAGCTTTCTTT; j_call: TRBJ1-1; d_call: .; v_call: TRBV4-1; clone_size: few